One and the same sample provided the 15 T cell receptor beta chains below, sequenced in a study of T cells in Graves' hyperthyroidism and ophthalmopathy. RNA transcripts were the template for amplifying TCR beta CDR3 regions. First-round RT-PCR targeting the TCR CDR3 was performed with the HTBI primer set. TCRdb reanalysed the multiplex PCR reads using MiXCR and keeps one entry per CDR3 protein. The profile covers a few hundred thousand distinct CDR3 sequences, with around a fifth appearing a single time and around 50% taken by the ten largest. The sample comprised blood. The source is a woman in her sixties or seventies with Graves' ophthalmopathy.

This clonotype was picked up a small number of times. The DNA of the CDR3 is TGTGCCATCCTCCTGACAGGGGGGGTAAGCAATCAGCCCCAGCATTTT. Translation gives CAILLTGGVSNQPQHF. The rearrangement joins TRBV10-3 to TRBJ1-5, with 9 bases matching TRBD1. CDR3 length: 16 residues. The junction had 9 bases not matched to a gene; V was cut back by 8 bases and J by 1 base. Germline CDR1 ENHRY, CDR2 SYGVKD.

This clonotype was recorded at least ten times. The rearrangement links TRBV2 to TRBJ1-1; no reliable D call. The CDR3 covers 13 residues. CDR1 SNHLY and CDR2 FYNNEI come from the germline V gene. Trimming took 8 bases from V and 3 from J, leaving 13 bases between them. The CDR3 sequence is CASRWSGDTEAFF. The CDR3 coding sequence is TGTGCCAGCCGATGGTCGGGCGACACTGAAGCTTTCTTT.

This clonotype was counted only a few times. The chain joins TRBV5-6 to TRBJ2-7; unclear D gene. CDR1 is SGHDT, CDR2 YYEEEE, per germline. The CDR3 is 14 amino acids. Trimming stripped 0 bases from V and 3 bases from J, with 10 bases between. CDR3 DNA: TGTGCCAGCAGCTTGGTAGGTCAGGTCTACGAGCAGTACTTC. Translating it yields CASSLVGQVYEQYF. Drawing the rest from reference TRBV5-6 and TRBJ2-7, the complete variable domain is DAGVTQSPTHLIKTRGQQVTLRCSPKSGHDTVSWYQQALGQGPQFIFQYYEEEERQRGNFPDRFSGHQFPNYSSELNVNALLLGDSALYLCASSLVGQVYEQYFGPGTRLTVT.

At least ten counts were recorded for this clonotype. This chain uses TRBV10-3 with TRBJ2-7, with D hard to call. Germline V CDR1 and CDR2: ENHRY, SYGVKD. The CDR3 is made up of 14 amino acids. Trimming stripped 1 base from V and 0 bases from J, with 7 bases between. CDR3 loop: CAISELGNSYEQYF. The CDR3 nucleotides are TGTGCCATCAGTGAGTTGGGTAACTCCTACGAGCAGTACTTC.

The chain links TRBV30 to TRBJ2-4; D is undetermined. The CDR3 runs 11 residues. Trimming pared 2 bases from V and 6 bases from J, leaving 5 bases between. CDR1 GTSNPN and CDR2 SVGIG come from the germline V gene (reference sequence). This chain's CDR3 is CAWSQRNIQYF. In nucleotides, the CDR3 is TGTGCCTGGAGTCAGAGAAACATTCAGTACTTC.

The gene calls are TRBV15 and TRBJ2-1; 11 nucleotides match TRBD2. The CDR3 has 17 amino acids. The germline V gene has CDR1 LNHNV and CDR2 YYDKDF (reference sequence). Trimming took 2 bases from V and 7 from J; bases not matched to a gene: 10. The CDR3 is CATSRYSGTSGLNEQFF. The DNA for the CDR3 is TGTGCCACCAGCAGATATTCCGGGACTAGCGGTTTAAATGAGCAGTTCTTC.

The rearrangement links TRBV28 to TRBJ2-1; D is uncertain. Germline assignment: CDR1 MDHEN and CDR2 SYDVKM. Trimming stripped 7 bases from V and 11 bases from J, with 18 bases between. CDR3 length: 13 amino acids. CDR3 protein: CASTGRYPLKQFF. The CDR3 coding sequence is TGTGCCAGCACTGGCCGATACCCCCTGAAGCAGTTCTTC. Together with reference TRBV28 and TRBJ2-1, the CDR3 gives the full variable domain: DVKVTQSSRYLVKRTGEKVFLECVQDMDHENMFWYRQDPGLGLRLIYFSYDVKMKEKGDIPEGYSVSREKKERFSLILESASTNQTSMYLCASTGRYPLKQFFGPGTRLTVL.

The chain employs TRBV28 and TRBJ1-5; D possibly corresponds to TRBD1 (5 bases). This CDR3 region has 15 residues. V gave up 5 bases and J gave up 6 bases, with 17 bases separating them. Germline V lookup: CDR1 MDHEN, CDR2 SYDVKM. The CDR3 bases are TGTGCCAGCAGTATGTGGGGCAGGTGGGGTCAGCCCCAGCATTTT. Translated: CASSMWGRWGQPQHF. Looking up the rest from reference TRBV28 and TRBJ1-5 gives the full variable domain: DVKVTQSSRYLVKRTGEKVFLECVQDMDHENMFWYRQDPGLGLRLIYFSYDVKMKEKGDIPEGYSVSREKKERFSLILESASTNQTSMYLCASSMWGRWGQPQHFGDGTRLSIL.

Many counts were recorded for this clonotype. The chain couples TRBV6-1 to TRBJ1-2, with a tentative D call TRBD1 (5 bases). Trimming took 6 bases from V and 6 from J, leaving 17 bases between them. The CDR3 sequence is 14 residues long. Per germline, CDR1 MNHNS and CDR2 SASEGT. For the CDR3, the DNA is TGTGCCAGCAGGTGGCCGCAGACAGAAAATGGCTACACCTTC. It is translated as CASRWPQTENGYTF.

J is TRBJ2-2 and V is TRBV20-1; D is possibly TRBD2 (6 bases). The V gene's germline CDR1 is DFQATT and CDR2 SNEGSKA (reference sequence). With 0 bases removed from V and 4 bases from J, the gap between germline ends came to 12 bases. The CDR3 is made up of 15 amino acids. CDR3 sequence: CSARDWRGGTGELFF. The CDR3 DNA reads as TGCAGTGCTAGAGATTGGAGGGGCGGCACCGGGGAGCTGTTTTTT.

The chain employs TRBV7-2 and TRBJ1-6; weak D call: TRBD1 (6 bases). V was clipped by 1 base and J by 10 bases, with 20 bases between them. This CDR3 contains 17 residues. Germline V gives CDR1 SGHTA, CDR2 FQGNSA. Written as DNA, the CDR3 is TGTGCCAGCAGCTTAGAAAGTTTCGGGGGGGCAAGGTCACCCCTCCACTTT. This encodes CASSLESFGGARSPLHF.

The rearrangement uses TRBV7-8 and TRBJ1-1; D call uncertain. The CDR3 is made up of 15 amino acids. The germline CDR1 and CDR2 sequences are SGHVS and FQNEAQ. V gave up 0 bases and J gave up 2 bases, with 10 bases separating them. The CDR3 loop is CASSLAGVVNTEAFF. The CDR3 region has the DNA TGTGCCAGCAGCTTAGCTGGGGTTGTCAACACTGAAGCTTTCTTT.

Here the CDR3 reads CASSPGQASTDTQYF. The CDR3 DNA reads TGTGCCAGCAGCCCGGGACAGGCAAGCACAGATACGCAGTATTTT. The chain uses TRBV7-9 and TRBJ2-3; 8 bases line up with TRBD1. The CDR3 runs 15 residues. Trimming removed 5 bases from V and 0 bases from J; junction bases left unmatched: 4. CDR1 and CDR2 (germline): SEHNR, FQNEAQ (reference sequence).

This clonotype was picked up many times. The chain has TRBV12-3 or TRBV12-4 and TRBJ1-4; D call uncertain. The CDR3 spans 12 residues. V gave up 5 bases and J gave up 11 bases, with 12 bases separating them. The CDR3 DNA sequence: TGTGCCAGCAGTGGGCCTGGAGGGAAACTGTTTTTT. It specifies CASSGPGGKLFF.

This clonotype was picked up many times. This chain uses TRBV27 with TRBJ2-1; TRBD2 agrees at 9 bases. Trimming took 4 bases from V and 6 from J; bases not matched to a gene: 13. There are 17 residues in the CDR3. CDR1 MNHEY and CDR2 SMNVEV come from the germline V gene (reference sequence). In DNA form, the CDR3 reads TGTGCCAGCAGTTCGCTCGGTGGGCTAGCGGGACCCAATGAGCAGTTCTTC. Translated: CASSSLGGLAGPNEQFF.